Listed below are T cell receptor beta chains from one sample, sequenced in a study of blood T cells in healthy people across ages. TCRdb recomputed calls from the 5' RACE reads with MiXCR, one row per CDR3 protein. The data hold 780,000 or so distinct CDR3 sequences, with 56% observed a single time. The sequencing input was blood. These receptors came from a man aged 35 to 55 in good health. Both conserved end residues are part of each CDR3. Fields, in order: V gene, D gene, J gene, clone size, CDR3 protein, CDR3 DNA. D genes are given only for firm matches. Clone size is given for some rows only: seen once, a few or many times, or a class if the clone is expanded.

>TRBV28|NA|TRBJ2-4|few
CASSFSGHGFDGKNIQYF
TGTGCCAGCAGTTTTTCGGGACACGGGTTCGACGGCAAAAACATTCAGTACTTC
>TRBV12-3/TRBV12-4|NA|TRBJ2-7|few
CASSSIEPYEQYF
TGTGCCAGCAGTTCCATTGAGCCCTACGAGCAGTACTTC
>TRBV7-2|NA|TRBJ2-5|few
CASSLGFRTETQYF
TGTGCCAGCAGCTTAGGCTTCCGTACGGAGACCCAGTACTTC
>TRBV4-3|TRBD1|TRBJ2-7|few
CASSQEWRTGSTYEQYF
TGCGCCAGCAGCCAAGAGTGGAGGACAGGGAGTACCTACGAGCAGTACTTC
>TRBV29-1|NA|TRBJ2-2|NA
CSVLGSPNTGELFF
TGCAGCGTTTTGGGCAGCCCCAACACCGGGGAGCTGTTTTTT
>TRBV9|TRBD1|TRBJ2-7|NA
CASSENPGQSYEQYF
TGTGCCAGCAGCGAAAATCCGGGACAGAGCTACGAGCAGTACTTC
>TRBV5-1|NA|TRBJ2-6|NA
CASSLVQGAGANVLTF
TGCGCCAGCAGCTTGGTTCAGGGAGCTGGGGCCAACGTCCTGACTTTC
>TRBV5-6|NA|TRBJ2-1|NA
CASSAPIDRYGDEQFF
TGTGCCAGCAGCGCGCCGATCGACAGGTACGGGGATGAGCAGTTCTTC
>TRBV7-2|TRBD2|TRBJ2-3|NA
CASSLLAGGTADTQYF
TGTGCCAGCAGCTTATTAGCGGGAGGGACCGCAGATACGCAGTATTTT
>TRBV7-2|NA|TRBJ2-3|many
CASSLNGDTQYF
TGTGCCAGCAGCTTGAACGGGGATACGCAGTATTTT
>TRBV20-1|NA|TRBJ2-1|few
CSASLLVGQFF
TGCAGTGCTAGCCTCCTCGTCGGGCAGTTCTTC
>TRBV5-6|NA|TRBJ1-2|NA
CASTPGPGVIYGYTF
TGTGCCAGCACCCCGGGACCGGGGGTTATCTATGGCTACACCTTC
>TRBV5-1|NA|TRBJ2-1|NA
CASSLVSSQNNEQFF
TGCGCCAGCAGCTTGGTTTCTAGTCAAAACAATGAGCAGTTCTTC
>TRBV5-1|TRBD1|TRBJ1-2|NA
CASSLAPGQGAYGYTF
TGCGCCAGCAGCTTGGCCCCGGGACAGGGGGCCTATGGCTACACCTTC
>TRBV10-3|TRBD1|TRBJ1-2|NA
CATRTGQGTDYGYTF
TGTGCCACCCGGACAGGGCAAGGAACGGACTATGGCTACACCTTC
>TRBV6-2/TRBV6-3|NA|TRBJ2-1|NA
CASSYDSYKQFF
TGTGCCAGCAGTTACGACTCCTACAAGCAGTTCTTC
>TRBV6-2/TRBV6-3|TRBD2|TRBJ2-1|NA
CASSFLVAGSSYNEQFF
TGTGCCAGCAGTTTCCTCGTAGCGGGTAGCTCCTACAATGAGCAGTTCTTC
>TRBV28|NA|TRBJ2-6|NA
CASSFIKSGANVLTF
TGTGCCAGCAGTTTTATAAAGTCTGGGGCCAACGTCCTGACTTTC
>TRBV5-1|NA|TRBJ2-1|NA
CASSHSGEQFF
TGCGCCAGCAGTCACTCCGGTGAGCAGTTCTTC
>TRBV11-1|TRBD1|TRBJ2-1|NA
CASSLGGTGNMNEQFF
TGTGCCAGCAGCTTAGGTGGGACAGGGAACATGAATGAGCAGTTCTTC
>TRBV7-2|NA|TRBJ2-7|few
CASSLVNPGAPYEQYF
TGTGCCAGCAGCTTAGTCAATCCGGGAGCTCCCTACGAGCAGTACTTC
>TRBV9|NA|TRBJ1-3|NA
CASSFSDSGNTIYF
TGTGCCAGCAGCTTTAGTGACTCTGGAAACACCATATATTTT
>TRBV9|NA|TRBJ1-2|once
CASSGNPNLNHGYTF
TGTGCCAGCAGCGGTAATCCAAATCTAAACCATGGCTACACCTTC
>TRBV7-2|NA|TRBJ2-5|NA
CASSLEREAQYF
TGTGCCAGCAGCTTAGAGAGAGAGGCCCAGTACTTC
>TRBV7-9|TRBD2|TRBJ2-1|few
CASSLVKERGGNEQFF
TGTGCCAGCAGCTTAGTAAAAGAGCGGGGGGGCAATGAGCAGTTCTTC
>TRBV12-3/TRBV12-4|NA|TRBJ2-7|few
CASSLTRDTYEQYF
TGTGCCAGCAGTTTAACCAGGGATACCTACGAGCAGTACTTC
>TRBV29-1|NA|TRBJ2-3|NA
CSAQGSTGTDTQYF
TGCAGCGCGCAGGGTTCCACTGGCACAGATACGCAGTATTTT
>TRBV9|NA|TRBJ2-3|NA
CASSVAERPSTDTQYF
TGTGCCAGCAGCGTAGCTGAACGGCCTAGCACAGATACGCAGTATTTT
>TRBV28|TRBD1|TRBJ1-2|NA
CASITQTQGVNYGYTF
TGTGCCAGCATCACCCAGACTCAGGGGGTTAACTATGGCTACACCTTC
>TRBV5-1|NA|TRBJ2-7|once
CASSPDSLPSYEQYF
TGCGCCAGCAGCCCGGACAGCCTCCCCTCCTACGAGCAGTACTTC
>TRBV11-3|TRBD2|TRBJ2-3|once
CASSPLFLREGIDTQYF
TGTGCCAGCAGCCCTTTGTTTTTGCGGGAGGGCATAGATACGCAGTATTTT
>TRBV5-1|NA|TRBJ1-2|many
CASSLGKLQDHYGYTF
TGCGCCAGCAGCTTGGGGAAACTACAGGACCATTATGGCTACACCTTC
>TRBV2|NA|TRBJ1-1|NA
CASRADSEAFF
TGTGCCAGCAGGGCGGATTCTGAAGCTTTCTTT
>TRBV7-8|TRBD2|TRBJ2-5|NA
CASSLAALAVQETQYF
TGTGCCAGCAGCTTAGCGGCACTAGCGGTCCAGGAGACCCAGTACTTC
>TRBV6-1|TRBD1|TRBJ2-5|NA
CASSGGTAKETQYF
TGTGCCAGCAGTGGAGGGACAGCAAAAGAGACCCAGTACTTC
>TRBV4-1|NA|TRBJ2-6|few
CASRENSGANVLTF
TGCGCCAGCAGGGAGAACTCTGGGGCCAACGTCCTGACTTTC
>TRBV7-2|NA|TRBJ2-7|NA
CASSLAGRIYEQYF
TGTGCCAGCAGCTTAGCCGGTCGCATCTACGAGCAGTACTTC
>TRBV9|NA|TRBJ1-1|NA
CASSAGASLNTEAFF
TGTGCCAGCAGCGCTGGGGCAAGCCTGAACACTGAAGCTTTCTTT
>TRBV10-3|NA|TRBJ2-5|few
CAIRGDGEETQYF
TGTGCCATCAGGGGGGACGGCGAAGAGACCCAGTACTTC
>TRBV27|TRBD1|TRBJ2-7|NA
CASSLGTDLYEQYF
TGTGCCAGCAGTTTGGGGACAGACCTCTACGAGCAGTACTTC
>TRBV28|NA|TRBJ2-2|NA
CASTNPARSTGELFF
TGTGCCAGCACGAACCCAGCTAGGAGCACCGGGGAGCTGTTTTTT
>TRBV11-2|TRBD1|TRBJ1-2|NA
CASSLDRLTGRDHGYTF
TGTGCCAGCAGCTTAGACCGGTTGACAGGGCGGGATCACGGCTACACCTTC
>TRBV7-9|TRBD1|TRBJ2-7|NA
CASSFGQGAQFEQYF
TGCGCCAGCAGCTTCGGACAGGGGGCGCAGTTTGAGCAGTACTTC
>TRBV7-3|NA|TRBJ2-3|few
CASSARSGSTDTQYF
TGTGCCAGCAGCGCCCGGTCGGGGAGCACAGATACGCAGTATTTT
>TRBV20-1|NA|TRBJ2-3|NA
CSAIKMFAQGTDTQYF
TGCAGTGCTATTAAAATGTTTGCACAGGGCACAGATACGCAGTATTTT
>TRBV27|NA|TRBJ2-5|NA
CASRLGAGQTQYF
TGTGCCAGCAGGCTAGGGGCCGGACAGACCCAGTACTTC
>TRBV7-9|NA|TRBJ1-1|few
CASSPSYDGAEAFF
TGTGCCAGCAGCCCATCTTACGATGGAGCTGAAGCTTTCTTT
>TRBV20-1|TRBD2|TRBJ2-1|NA
CSADKTGLAYNEQFF
TGCAGTGCTGATAAGACGGGACTAGCTTACAATGAGCAGTTCTTC
>TRBV29-1|NA|TRBJ2-5|few
CSVSGGGSETQYF
TGCAGCGTTTCAGGAGGGGGCTCAGAGACCCAGTACTTC
>TRBV20-1|TRBD2|TRBJ2-6|NA
CSAIGLAGGTGANVLTF
TGCAGTGCTATCGGACTAGCGGGAGGGACTGGGGCCAACGTCCTGACTTTC
>TRBV5-1|TRBD2|TRBJ2-1|NA
CASSLAASGGNTEQFF
TGCGCCAGCAGCTTGGCCGCGAGCGGGGGGAACACTGAGCAGTTCTTC
>TRBV20-1|NA|TRBJ1-2|NA
CSAGEGRTNYGHTF
TGCAGTGCTGGAGAGGGACGCACTAACTATGGCCACACCTTC
>TRBV3-1|NA|TRBJ2-5|few
CASSQEAASGGTQYF
TGTGCCAGCAGCCAAGAAGCGGCCTCCGGGGGGACCCAGTACTTC
>TRBV5-5|TRBD1|TRBJ1-2|NA
CASSLLGGPMGYGYTF
TGTGCCAGCAGCTTGTTAGGGGGCCCCATGGGCTATGGCTACACCTTC
>TRBV28|NA|TRBJ2-7|NA
CASSHRLVYEQYF
TGTGCCAGCAGCCACCGACTAGTCTACGAGCAGTACTTC
>TRBV12-3/TRBV12-4|NA|TRBJ2-1|NA
CASSLALAPYNEQFF
TGTGCCAGCAGTTTAGCGCTAGCGCCTTACAATGAGCAGTTCTTC
>TRBV20-1|NA|TRBJ2-1|NA
CSASDNYNEQFF
TGCAGTGCCAGTGACAACTACAATGAGCAGTTCTTC
>TRBV7-9|TRBD2|TRBJ2-7|NA
CASSFSGGFSYEQYF
TGTGCCAGCAGCTTCTCGGGGGGATTCTCCTACGAGCAGTACTTC
>TRBV2|NA|TRBJ1-2|NA
CARELTGANYGYTF
TGTGCCAGAGAGCTAACAGGTGCTAACTATGGCTACACCTTC
>TRBV5-8|TRBD1|TRBJ2-1|few
CASSLGGQGNNEQFF
TGTGCCAGCAGCTTAGGGGGACAGGGTAACAATGAGCAGTTCTTC